This paragraph reports one TCR beta chain. This record comes from a study of T cell changes during pregnancy in multiple sclerosis. The data were produced by immunoSEQ multiplex PCR, yet TCRdb's version contains in-frame clones alone and is incomplete. The sample includes roughly 50,000 clones, 85% to 90% of them seen just once. The length of the CDR3 is 14 residues. V was pared by 5 bases and J by 4 bases, with 5 bases of the junction left unmatched. CDR1 SNHLY and CDR2 FYNNEI come from the germline V gene. This chain connects TRBV2 to TRBJ1-5; TRBD1 matches 7 bases. The sequencing here drew on CD8+ T cells from peripheral blood mononuclear cells, taken in the second trimester of pregnancy. This clonotype originated in a female donor with multiple sclerosis, enrolled in a pregnancy study. As DNA, the CDR3 is TGTGCCAGCAGTCCACAGGGGTATAATCAGCCCCAGCATTTT. This sequence encodes CASSPQGYNQPQHF.